This is a list of T cell receptor beta chains from one sample in a study of T cell responses to AZD1222 COVID-19 vaccine. The method was immunoSEQ multiplex PCR; TCRdb's version includes in-frame clones alone and lacks a portion of them. The sample shows some 110,000 clones, 86% of them seen only once. Material: peripheral blood, obtained 28 days after the second AZD1222 dose. Source of these receptors: an adult who received the AZD1222 COVID-19 vaccine. The CDR3 runs from the conserved cysteine through the conserved F or W. Each record gives: D gene, V gene, J gene, clone size, CDR3 protein, CDR3 DNA. A D gene is named only where the DNA matches it firmly. Clone size is shown for a subset of rows, as once, few, many or a class of expanded clone.

D: NA; V: TRBV27; J: TRBJ2-2; size: NA; CDR3: CASSSHNTGELFF; DNA: TGTGCCAGCAGTTCCCACAACACCGGGGAGCTGTTTTTT
D: TRBD1; V: TRBV5-1; J: TRBJ1-2; size: NA; CDR3: CASSDTGDSYGYTF; DNA: TGCGCCAGCAGCGACACAGGGGATTCCTATGGCTACACCTTC
D: NA; V: TRBV12-3/TRBV12-4; J: TRBJ2-5; size: NA; CDR3: CASSLGETQYF; DNA: TGTGCCAGCAGCCTAGGGGAGACCCAGTACTTC
D: NA; V: TRBV5-1; J: TRBJ1-6; size: NA; CDR3: CASSLESTGNSPLHF; DNA: TGCGCCAGCAGCTTGGAGTCAACGGGTAATTCACCCCTCCACTTT
D: NA; V: TRBV7-9; J: TRBJ1-5; size: NA; CDR3: CASSLSGVGPQHF; DNA: TGTGCCAGCAGCTTATCCGGGGTAGGGCCCCAGCATTTT
D: TRBD1; V: TRBV6-4; J: TRBJ2-7; size: NA; CDR3: CASIASGTGDCEQYF; DNA: TGTGCCAGCATCGCGTCCGGGACAGGGGATTGCGAGCAGTACTTC
D: NA; V: TRBV6-5; J: TRBJ2-7; size: NA; CDR3: CASSIDSGQYF; DNA: TGTGCCAGCTCAATCGACAGCGGGCAGTACTTC
D: NA; V: TRBV29-1; J: TRBJ2-7; size: NA; CDR3: CSVAGMSRVREQYF; DNA: TGCAGCGTTGCGGGAATGTCCAGGGTAAGGGAGCAGTACTTC
D: NA; V: TRBV6-5; J: TRBJ1-5; size: few; CDR3: CASSYSRFNQPQHF; DNA: TGTGCCAGCAGTTACTCGAGATTCAATCAGCCCCAGCATTTT
D: NA; V: TRBV7-3; J: TRBJ2-7; size: NA; CDR3: CASSLSGDSYEQYF; DNA: TGTGCCAGCAGCTTAAGCGGGGACTCCTACGAGCAGTACTTC
D: TRBD1; V: TRBV5-1; J: TRBJ2-3; size: NA; CDR3: CASSLAGQAGTDTQYF; DNA: TGCGCCAGCAGCTTGGCCGGACAGGCGGGCACAGATACGCAGTATTTT
D: TRBD1; V: TRBV9; J: TRBJ1-2; size: once; CDR3: CASSLIGQGNGYTF; DNA: TGTGCCAGCAGCTTGATTGGACAGGGGAACGGCTACACCTTC
D: NA; V: TRBV21-1; J: TRBJ1-4; size: NA; CDR3: CASSKAGEPVRGNNEKLFF; DNA: TGTGCCAGCAGCAAAGCGGGGGAGCCTGTCCGAGGAAATAATGAAAAACTGTTTTTT
D: NA; V: TRBV18; J: TRBJ1-2; size: NA; CDR3: CASSPGRNYGYTF; DNA: TGTGCCAGCTCACCGGGTCGTAACTATGGCTACACCTTC
D: NA; V: TRBV6-7; J: TRBJ1-6; size: NA; CDR3: CASSYSGIGAGILRSPLHF; DNA: TGTGCCAGCAGTTACTCCGGGATAGGAGCAGGGATACTGCGGTCACCCCTCCACTTT
D: TRBD1; V: TRBV5-1; J: TRBJ2-2; size: once; CDR3: CASSPGTAVTGELFF; DNA: TGCGCCAGCAGTCCCGGGACAGCCGTCACCGGGGAGCTGTTTTTT
D: TRBD2; V: TRBV4-3; J: TRBJ2-2; size: NA; CDR3: CASSQERTGGANTGELFF; DNA: TGCGCCAGCAGCCAAGAGAGAACGGGGGGGGCGAACACCGGGGAGCTGTTTTTT
D: TRBD2; V: TRBV27; J: TRBJ2-7; size: NA; CDR3: CASSPASGSYEQYF; DNA: TGTGCCAGCAGTCCTGCTAGCGGGAGTTACGAGCAGTACTTC
D: NA; V: TRBV7-8; J: TRBJ1-2; size: few; CDR3: CASSPPAGGYTF; DNA: TGTGCCAGCAGCCCCCCGGCGGGCGGCTACACCTTC
D: TRBD1; V: TRBV30; J: TRBJ1-1; size: NA; CDR3: CASRGQGVSEAFF; DNA: TGTGCCTCCCGGGGACAGGGAGTCTCTGAAGCTTTCTTT
D: NA; V: TRBV2; J: TRBJ1-6; size: few; CDR3: CATAGYDSPLHF; DNA: TGTGCCACAGCGGGGTATGATTCACCCCTCCACTTT
D: NA; V: TRBV5-1; J: TRBJ2-3; size: NA; CDR3: CASSLSTASTDTQYF; DNA: TGCGCCAGCAGCTTGTCCACAGCTAGCACAGATACGCAGTATTTT
D: NA; V: TRBV4-2; J: TRBJ1-5; size: NA; CDR3: CASSLQLGGGNQPQHF; DNA: TGTGCCAGCAGCCTCCAACTGGGGGGAGGCAATCAGCCCCAGCATTTT
D: NA; V: TRBV28; J: TRBJ1-1; size: NA; CDR3: CASSDADSLSNTEAFF; DNA: TGTGCCAGCAGCGACGCTGACAGTCTCTCGAACACTGAAGCTTTCTTT
D: TRBD2; V: TRBV3-1/TRBV3-2; J: TRBJ2-5; size: NA; CDR3: CASSPPSGQETQYF; DNA: TGTGCCAGCAGCCCGCCTAGCGGACAAGAGACCCAGTACTTC
D: TRBD1; V: TRBV7-8; J: TRBJ1-3; size: NA; CDR3: CASSPDRTAGNTIYF; DNA: TGTGCCAGCAGCCCGGACAGGACCGCTGGAAACACCATATATTTT
D: NA; V: TRBV14; J: TRBJ1-4; size: NA; CDR3: CASSQVGGSTNEKLFF; DNA: TGTGCCAGCAGCCAAGTGGGGGGGTCGACTAATGAAAAACTGTTTTTT
D: TRBD2; V: TRBV28; J: TRBJ2-5; size: NA; CDR3: CASSFFEAGGVRETQYF; DNA: TGTGCCAGCAGTTTTTTCGAAGCGGGGGGGGTGCGGGAGACCCAGTACTTC
D: NA; V: TRBV5-1; J: TRBJ2-3; size: NA; CDR3: CASSFGQMDTQYF; DNA: TGCGCCAGCAGCTTTGGCCAAATGGATACGCAGTATTTT
D: NA; V: TRBV5-4; J: TRBJ1-6; size: few; CDR3: CASSTGQSRYNSPLHF; DNA: TGTGCCAGCAGCACCGGACAGTCTCGCTATAATTCACCCCTCCACTTT
D: NA; V: TRBV2; J: TRBJ1-5; size: NA; CDR3: CASSAVAQPQHF; DNA: TGTGCCAGCAGTGCAGTTGCTCAGCCCCAGCATTTT